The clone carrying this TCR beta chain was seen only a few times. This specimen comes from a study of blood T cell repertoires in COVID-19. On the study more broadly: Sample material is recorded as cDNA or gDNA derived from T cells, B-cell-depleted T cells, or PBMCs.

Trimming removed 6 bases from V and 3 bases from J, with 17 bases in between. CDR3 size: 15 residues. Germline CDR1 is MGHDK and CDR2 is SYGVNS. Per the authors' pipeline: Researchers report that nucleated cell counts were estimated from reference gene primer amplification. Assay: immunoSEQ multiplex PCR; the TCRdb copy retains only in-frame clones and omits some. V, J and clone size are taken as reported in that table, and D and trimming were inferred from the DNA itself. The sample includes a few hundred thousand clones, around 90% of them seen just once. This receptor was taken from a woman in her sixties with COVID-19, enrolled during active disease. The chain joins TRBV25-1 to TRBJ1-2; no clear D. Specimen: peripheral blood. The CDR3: CASRPREGLDYGYTF. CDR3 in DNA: TGTGCCAGCAGACCCCGGGAGGGTTTGGACTATGGCTACACCTTC.